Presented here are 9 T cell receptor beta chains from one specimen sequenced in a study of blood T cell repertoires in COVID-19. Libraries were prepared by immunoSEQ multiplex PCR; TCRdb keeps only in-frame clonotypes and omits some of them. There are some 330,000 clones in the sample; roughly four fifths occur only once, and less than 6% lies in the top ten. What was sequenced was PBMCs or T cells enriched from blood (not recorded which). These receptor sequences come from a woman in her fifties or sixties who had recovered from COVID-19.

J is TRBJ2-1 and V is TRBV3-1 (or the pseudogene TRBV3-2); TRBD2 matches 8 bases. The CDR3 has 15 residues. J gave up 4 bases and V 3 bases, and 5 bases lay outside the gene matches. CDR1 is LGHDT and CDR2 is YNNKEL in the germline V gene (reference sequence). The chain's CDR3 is CASSHWGTRYNEQFF. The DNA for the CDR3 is TGTGCCAGCAGCCACTGGGGGACTAGGTACAATGAGCAGTTCTTC.

The DNA of the CDR3 is TGTGCCAGCAGCTTCCTCTACAATGAGCAGTTCTTC. Protein product: CASSFLYNEQFF. The rearrangement links TRBV7-2 to TRBJ2-1; D is unclear. Germline V gene data show CDR1 as SGHTA and CDR2 as FQGNSA. Trimming removed 3 bases from V and 3 bases from J, with 3 bases in between. The CDR3 runs to 12 residues.

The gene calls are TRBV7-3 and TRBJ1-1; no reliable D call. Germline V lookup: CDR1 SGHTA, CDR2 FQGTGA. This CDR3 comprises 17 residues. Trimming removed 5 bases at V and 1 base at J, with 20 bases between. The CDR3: CASSPRGGLVGNTEAFF. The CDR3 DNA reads TGTGCCAGCAGCCCTCGTGGAGGGCTGGTCGGGAACACTGAAGCTTTCTTT.

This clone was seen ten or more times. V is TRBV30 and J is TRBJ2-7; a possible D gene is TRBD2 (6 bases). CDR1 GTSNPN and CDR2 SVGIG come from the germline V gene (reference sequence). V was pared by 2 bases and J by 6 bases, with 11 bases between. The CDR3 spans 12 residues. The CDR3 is CAWSFLGGEQYF. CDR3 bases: TGTGCCTGGAGTTTCTTGGGGGGCGAGCAGTACTTC.

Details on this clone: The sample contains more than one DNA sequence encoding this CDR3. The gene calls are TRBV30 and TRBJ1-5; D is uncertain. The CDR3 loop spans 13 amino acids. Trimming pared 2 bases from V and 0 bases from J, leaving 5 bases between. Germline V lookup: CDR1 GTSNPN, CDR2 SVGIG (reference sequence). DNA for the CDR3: TGTGCCTGGAGTCGGGATAGCAATCAGCCCCAGCATTTT. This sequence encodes CAWSRDSNQPQHF.

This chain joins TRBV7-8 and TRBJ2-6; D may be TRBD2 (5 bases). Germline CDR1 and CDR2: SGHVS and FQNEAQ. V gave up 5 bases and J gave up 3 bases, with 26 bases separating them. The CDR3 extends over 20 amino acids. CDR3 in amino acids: CASSPGIVGLPPGGANVLTF. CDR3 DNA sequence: TGTGCCAGCAGCCCCGGAATTGTCGGACTCCCGCCTGGTGGGGCCAACGTCCTGACTTTC.

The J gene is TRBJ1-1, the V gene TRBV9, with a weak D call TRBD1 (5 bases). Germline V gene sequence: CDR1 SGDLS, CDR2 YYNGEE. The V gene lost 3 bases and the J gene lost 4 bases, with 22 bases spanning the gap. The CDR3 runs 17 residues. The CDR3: CASSGVKDGGLGTEAFF. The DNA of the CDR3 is TGTGCCAGCAGCGGAGTCAAGGATGGGGGGTTGGGCACTGAAGCTTTCTTT. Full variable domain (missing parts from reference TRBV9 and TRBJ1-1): DSGVTQTPKHLITATGQRVTLRCSPRSGDLSVYWYQQSLDQGLQFLIQYYNGEERAKGNILERFSAQQFPDLHSELNLSSLELGDSALYFCASSGVKDGGLGTEAFFGQGTRLTVV.

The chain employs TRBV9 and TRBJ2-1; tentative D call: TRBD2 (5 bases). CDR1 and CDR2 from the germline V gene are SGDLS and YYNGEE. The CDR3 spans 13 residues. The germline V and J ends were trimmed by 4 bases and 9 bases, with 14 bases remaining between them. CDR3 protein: CASSRILSGEQFF. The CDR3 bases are TGTGCCAGCAGCCGTATTTTGAGCGGTGAGCAGTTCTTC.

In DNA, the CDR3 is TGTGCCAGCGGCTCTGGGGGGAACGAACTTACGAAGCAGTACTTC. It yields the protein CASGSGGNELTKQYF. V usage is TRBV6-5 and J usage is TRBJ2-7; possible D gene TRBD2, 6 bases. Trimming removed 8 bases at V and 8 bases at J, with 25 bases between. CDR1 is MNHEY, CDR2 SVGAGI, per germline. The CDR3 runs to 15 residues.